This T cell receptor (beta chain) comes out of a study of regulatory T cells in long-lasting Graves disease. Overall study results and limits: Researchers examined only peripheral blood and not thyroid tissue. TRBV28, TRBJ1-2 and TRBJ2-5 were segments that persistent disease favored.

The CDR3 covers 13 residues. Trimming at V came to 6 bases and at J to 4 bases, leaving 8 bases not matched to a gene. Germline CDR1 reads SQVTM; CDR2 reads ANQGSEA. Regarding time point: newly diagnosed GD, antithyroid drugs for less than 3 months. There was RNA extracted from PBMCs, and the TCR library was made from it. Sequencing libraries for TCR beta were prepared with iRepertoire HTBI primers and Arm-PCR of CDR3 regions. Using its own MiXCR run on the multiplex PCR reads, TCRdb lists one record per CDR3 protein. The sample contains 620,000 or so distinct CDR3 sequences, approximately 15% of which appear only once. There are a few counts of this clonotype. Its specificity is unknown. Another study also made use of these data, one on T cells in Graves' hyperthyroidism and ophthalmopathy. That report adds: Newly diagnosed patients aged 18 to 65 had hyperthyroidism of under 2 months' duration.

Material: peripheral blood mononuclear cells (PBMCs), obtained at new diagnosis, from a patient treated with antithyroid drugs. The sequence derives from a woman aged 25 to 39 with Graves disease. The rearrangement joins TRBV29-1 to TRBJ1-2, with TRBD1 identical over 7 bases. The CDR3 nucleotides read TGCAGCGTCCACGACAGGGTCGCCTATGGCTACACCTTC. Protein sequence: CSVHDRVAYGYTF.